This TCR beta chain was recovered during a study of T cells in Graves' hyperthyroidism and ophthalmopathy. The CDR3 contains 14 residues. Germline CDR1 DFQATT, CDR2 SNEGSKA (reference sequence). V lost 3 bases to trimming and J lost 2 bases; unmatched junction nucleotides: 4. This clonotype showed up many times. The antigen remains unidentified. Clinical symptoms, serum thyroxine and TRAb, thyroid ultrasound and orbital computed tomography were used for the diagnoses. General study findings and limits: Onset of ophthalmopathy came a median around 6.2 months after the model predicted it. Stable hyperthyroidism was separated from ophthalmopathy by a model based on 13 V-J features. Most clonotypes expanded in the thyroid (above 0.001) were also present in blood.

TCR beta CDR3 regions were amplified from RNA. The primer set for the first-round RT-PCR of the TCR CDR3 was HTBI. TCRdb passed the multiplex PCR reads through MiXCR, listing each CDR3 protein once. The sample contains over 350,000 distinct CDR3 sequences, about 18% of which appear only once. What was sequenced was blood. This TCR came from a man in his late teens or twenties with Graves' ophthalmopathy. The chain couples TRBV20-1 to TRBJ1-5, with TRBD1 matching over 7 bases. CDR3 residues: CSASWQGGNQPQHF. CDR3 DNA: TGCAGTGCTAGCTGGCAGGGGGGCAATCAGCCCCAGCATTTT.